The clone carrying this TCR beta chain was observed a few times. Time point specified: pre-sensitization, week 0. Treatment: therapeutic diphenylcyclopropenone sensitization with weekly scalp DPC. This specimen comes from a study of human T cells and chemical hapten exposure. Study background: Investigators sensitized roughly 2 cm by roughly 2 cm of upper inner arm skin with 2% DPC. Patch tests delivered 0.01% DPC to the upper back and were evaluated at 6 days. Small discrepancies in pooled library volume mainly accounted for the varying TCR yields per sample.

The CDR3 runs to 17 residues. With 5 bases clipped from V and 3 bases from J, the junction kept 10 bases outside the gene matches. Germline values: CDR1 SGHDT, CDR2 YYEEEE. TCRdb analysed the RACE reads with MiXCR anew, one entry per CDR3 protein. The sample contains about 260,000 distinct CDR3 sequences, approximately 8.4% of which appear only once. The receptor comes from a woman aged 40 to 50 with alopecia areata. Some clones in this sample may be carry-over from other donors' samples. Sample: whole blood, taken in connection with sensitization to the hapten diphenylcyclopropenone (DPC). The gene calls are TRBV5-6 and TRBJ2-2; 10 bases fit TRBD2. CDR3 amino acids: CASSVASGRAYTGELFF. In DNA form, the CDR3 reads TGTGCCAGCAGTGTGGCAAGCGGGAGGGCCTACACCGGGGAGCTGTTTTTT.